One sample yielded the 30 T cell receptor beta chains listed below, sequenced in a study of cytomegalovirus exposure and HLA in healthy donors. The PCR was carried out with 60 Vbeta primers and 13 Jbeta primers. Assay used: immunoSEQ multiplex PCR; TCRdb lists only in-frame clones, some missing. Seen here are 150,000 to 200,000 clones, under 90% observed once, and the top ten hold approximately 2%. Material for sequencing was PBMCs. These receptors were obtained from a man between 18 and 29 years old in good health and CMV-seronegative.

This sequence joins TRBV5-1 and TRBJ1-5; D is unclear. CDR3 size: 13 residues. Trimming stripped 4 bases from V and 6 bases from J, with 11 bases between. Germline loops: CDR1 SGHRS, CDR2 YFSETQ. The CDR3 sequence: CASSRDSGQPQHF. The CDR3 bases are TGCGCCAGCAGCCGGGATTCGGGTCAGCCCCAGCATTTT.

V usage is TRBV9 and J usage is TRBJ2-1; 10 positions match TRBD2. This CDR3 contains 15 residues. Germline V gene data show CDR1 as SGDLS and CDR2 as YYNGEE. Unmatched junction bases numbered 5, after V lost 2 bases and J lost 6 bases. CDR3 sequence reads: CASSVSGGAFNEQFF. For the CDR3, the DNA is TGTGCCAGCAGCGTGAGCGGGGGGGCTTTCAATGAGCAGTTCTTC.

The chain carries TRBV7-2 and TRBJ1-5, with 7 bases that match TRBD1. J gave up 5 bases and V 3 bases, and 7 bases lay outside the gene matches. The CDR3 has 15 residues. Looked up from germline, CDR1 is SGHTA and CDR2 is FQGNSA. The DNA of the CDR3 is TGTGCCAGCAGCTTGACAGGGTGGGAGGATCAGCCCCAGCATTTT. It specifies CASSLTGWEDQPQHF. Combining the CDR3 with reference TRBV7-2 and TRBJ1-5 gives the whole variable domain GAGVSQSPSNKVTEKGKDVELRCDPISGHTALYWYRQSLGQGLEFLIYFQGNSAPDKSGLPSDRFSAERTGGSVSTLTIQRTQQEDSAVYLCASSLTGWEDQPQHFGDGTRLSIL.

There are a few counts of this clone. The V and J genes are TRBV29-1 and TRBJ2-1; 11 bases are a match to TRBD2. Unmatched junction bases numbered 8, after V lost 4 bases and J lost 9 bases. The CDR3 is made up of 14 amino acids. CDR1 and CDR2 from the germline V gene are SQVTM and ANQGSEA. The CDR3 DNA reads TGCAGCGTTGCCGGACTAGCGGGCCGGGGTGAGCAGTTCTTC. It specifies CSVAGLAGRGEQFF.

The chain recombines TRBV11-2 with TRBJ2-1; D is unclear. This CDR3 comprises 14 residues. The germline V gene encodes CDR1 SGHAT and CDR2 FQNNGV. The V end was cut by 0 bases, the J end by 4 bases, with 7 bases between. The CDR3 DNA follows: TGTGCCAGCAGCTTAGATAAGGAGTACAATGAGCAGTTCTTC. This translates into CASSLDKEYNEQFF.

V gene TRBV10-3 combines with J gene TRBJ2-5; D is perhaps TRBD2 (7 bases). V was pared by 3 bases and J by 3 bases, with 17 bases between. Germline CDR1 and CDR2: ENHRY and SYGVKD. The CDR3 has 16 residues. The CDR3 bases are TGTGCCATCAGTGATCCGGGGGGCGCGTTCGAAGAGACCCAGTACTTC. This translates into CAISDPGGAFEETQYF.

This chain links TRBV7-2 with TRBJ2-3; TRBD2 matches 10 bases. Per the germline V gene, CDR1 is SGHTA and CDR2 is FQGNSA. J lost 14 bases, V lost 2 bases, and 10 bases had no gene match. There are 14 residues in the CDR3. CDR3 in amino acids: CASSLTTSGASAYF. The DNA of the CDR3 is TGTGCCAGCAGCTTAACAACTAGCGGGGCATCAGCGTATTTT.

V usage is TRBV6-6 and J usage is TRBJ1-1, with D possibly being TRBD1 (5 bases). Looked up from germline, CDR1 is MNHNY and CDR2 is SVGAGI (reference sequence). The germline V and J ends were trimmed by 7 bases and 4 bases, with 13 bases remaining between them. The CDR3 is made up of 13 amino acids. The DNA of the CDR3 is TGTGCCAGCACTTTAAAACAGGTCACTGAAGCTTTCTTT. Translation: CASTLKQVTEAFF.

CDR3 bases: TGTGCCAGCAGTGAAGCGCCGGGGTCTGGAAACACCATATATTTT. Protein sequence: CASSEAPGSGNTIYF. The chain employs TRBV6-1 and TRBJ1-3, with D unclear. The CDR3 runs 15 residues. V lost 0 bases and J 1 base, leaving 7 bases between the germline ends. CDR1 and CDR2 from the germline V gene are MNHNS and SASEGT.

The gene calls are TRBV11-2 and TRBJ2-1; 8 nucleotides line up with TRBD2. Germline lookup yields CDR1 SGHAT and CDR2 FQNNGV. This CDR3 region has 16 residues. Trimming at V came to 6 bases and at J to 3 bases, leaving 10 bases not matched to a gene. The CDR3 DNA reads as TGTGCCAGCAGAGCGGCCAGCGGGGGAAACTACAATGAGCAGTTCTTC. This translates into CASRAASGGNYNEQFF.

This rearrangement joins TRBV5-1 to TRBJ2-7, with 8 nucleotides matching TRBD1. The germline gives CDR1 SGHRS, CDR2 YFSETQ. The J segment lost 7 bases and the V segment lost 0 bases, leaving 12 bases of the junction unmatched. The CDR3 loop spans 16 amino acids. The CDR3: CASSLALSQGAIEQYF. The CDR3 DNA follows: TGCGCCAGCAGCTTGGCCCTTAGTCAGGGGGCAATTGAGCAGTACTTC.

This sequence joins TRBV9 and TRBJ2-3, with TRBD2 matching 7 bases. Losses at the gene ends were 3 bases for V and 2 bases for J; bases not matched to a gene: 3. In germline, CDR1 is SGDLS, CDR2 YYNGEE. The CDR3 sequence is 14 residues long. CDR3 DNA sequence: TGTGCCAGCAGCGCTAGCGGCATCACAGATACGCAGTATTTT. Protein product: CASSASGITDTQYF.

The chain is built from TRBV11-2 and TRBJ2-5, with D perhaps matching TRBD2 (7 bases). The ends were cut back, 1 base at V and 4 bases at J, with 16 bases in the middle. The CDR3 is 16 amino acids. CDR1 and CDR2 (germline): SGHAT, FQNNGV. CDR3 coding DNA: TGTGCCAGCAGCTTAGGGGGGGGCGGGAGTGGAGAGACCCAGTACTTC. This codes for CASSLGGGGSGETQYF.

This chain uses TRBV27 with TRBJ2-7; no firm D call. V lost 4 bases and J lost 0, with 4 bases in between. Per the germline V gene, CDR1 is MNHEY and CDR2 is SMNVEV (reference sequence). The CDR3 sequence is 12 residues long. The CDR3, as DNA: TGTGCCAGCAGTTCCCGCTCCTACGAGCAGTACTTC. Translating gives CASSSRSYEQYF.

The rearrangement uses TRBV28 and TRBJ1-1; 10 bases agree with TRBD1. V was clipped by 8 bases and J by 4 bases; unmatched bases: 1. This CDR3 has 12 amino acids. Germline CDR1 MDHEN, CDR2 SYDVKM. The CDR3 region is CASRTGGTEAFF. As DNA, the CDR3 is TGTGCCAGCCGGACAGGGGGCACTGAAGCTTTCTTT.

This chain joins TRBV6-5 and TRBJ2-5, with D maybe TRBD1 (5 bases). CDR1 MNHEY and CDR2 SVGAGI come from the germline V gene. Trimming removed 2 bases at V and 5 bases at J, with 9 bases between. The CDR3 is made up of 13 amino acids. The CDR3 spells CASSYVAGETQYF. CDR3 DNA sequence: TGTGCCAGCAGTTACGTAGCAGGGGAGACCCAGTACTTC.

The genes are TRBV6-7 and TRBJ2-2; maybe TRBD1 (5 bases). TRBV6-7 is labeled an ORF, and its function is uncertain. CDR3 length: 17 residues. Trimming cost V 7 bases and J 6 bases, with 24 bases left between them. CDR3 residues: CASTLLVKKGSPGELFF. CDR3 DNA sequence: TGTGCCAGCACCCTTCTTGTGAAGAAGGGGTCACCCGGGGAGCTGTTTTTT.

CDR3 bases: TGTGCCAGCGGCGACTCGAGCTCCTATAATTCACCCCTCCACTTT. It specifies CASGDSSSYNSPLHF. The rearrangement links TRBV6-5 to TRBJ1-6; D gene uncertain. V dropped 8 bases and J dropped 0 bases, with 11 bases sitting between them. This CDR3 has 15 amino acids. The germline V gene encodes CDR1 MNHEY and CDR2 SVGAGI.

This chain joins TRBV19 and TRBJ2-4, with TRBD1 matching 7 bases. Losses at the gene ends were 3 bases for V and 3 bases for J; bases not matched to a gene: 11. CDR3 length: 17 residues. Looked up from germline, CDR1 is LNHDA and CDR2 is SQIVND (reference sequence). The CDR3 spells CASSMNQGVKGKNIQYF. In nucleotides, the CDR3 is TGTGCCAGTAGTATGAACCAGGGGGTGAAGGGCAAAAACATTCAGTACTTC.

V is TRBV5-1 and J is TRBJ1-1; 7 nucleotides match TRBD1. The CDR3 runs 13 residues. The germline V gene has CDR1 SGHRS and CDR2 YFSETQ. The V segment lost 4 bases and the J segment 3 bases; nucleotides outside the gene matches: 3. Here the CDR3 reads CASSPQGDTEAFF. CDR3 coding DNA: TGCGCCAGCAGCCCCCAGGGGGACACTGAAGCTTTCTTT.

The chain couples TRBV5-1 to TRBJ2-7, with 9 bases fitting TRBD1. J was trimmed by 6 bases and V by 0 bases; bases with no gene match: 7. The CDR3 spans 15 residues. The germline V gene has CDR1 SGHRS and CDR2 YFSETQ. The CDR3 nucleotides are TGCGCCAGCAGCTTGGCCGGGACAGGGCCTGGCGAGCAGTACTTC. This translates into CASSLAGTGPGEQYF.

This chain joins TRBV29-1 and TRBJ2-3, with 8 bases lining up with TRBD2. This CDR3 contains 17 residues. The germline V gene has CDR1 SQVTM and CDR2 ANQGSEA. The ends lost 2 bases at V and 1 base at J; junction bases unmatched: 11. Here the CDR3 reads CSVERPRGAGGTDTQYF. CDR3 DNA sequence: TGCAGCGTTGAAAGACCCAGGGGAGCGGGGGGCACAGATACGCAGTATTTT.

This chain joins TRBV28 and TRBJ1-1; TRBD1 matches 9 bases. The V gene end was trimmed by 8 bases and the J gene end by 5 bases; junction bases not matched to a gene: 12. The germline CDR1 and CDR2 sequences are MDHEN and SYDVKM. The CDR3 runs to 15 residues. CDR3 sequence reads: CASEDPGQGGTEAFF. The CDR3 nucleotides are TGTGCCAGCGAAGACCCGGGACAGGGAGGGACTGAAGCTTTCTTT.

The rearrangement joins TRBV27 to TRBJ2-3, with 9 nucleotides matching TRBD2. V trimming: 5 bases; J trimming: 3 bases; junction bases outside the gene matches: 9. Germline V gene sequence: CDR1 MNHEY, CDR2 SMNVEV (reference sequence). The CDR3 sequence is 16 residues long. The CDR3 sequence is CASSLRGGLLTDTQYF. In DNA, the CDR3 is TGTGCCAGCAGTCTGCGGGGGGGCCTTCTGACAGATACGCAGTATTTT.

Worth noting for this clone: One end of the junction does not line up with germline, which may come from a read error. The rearrangement links TRBV7-9 to TRBJ1-1; possible D gene TRBD1, 6 bases. CDR3 length: 15 residues. Germline CDR1 and CDR2: SEHNR and FQNEAQ (reference sequence). The CDR3 DNA is TGTTCCAGCAAGACCCTAGGGGGAAGGAACACTGAAGCTTTCTTT. It codes for CSSKTLGGRNTEAFF.

The chain links TRBV10-3 to TRBJ1-1; D gene unclear. V lost 8 bases, J lost 5 bases, and 15 bases lay in between. The CDR3 contains 13 residues. Germline V lookup: CDR1 ENHRY, CDR2 SYGVKD. The CDR3 sequence is CAIARKGETEAFF. Here the CDR3 DNA reads TGTGCCATCGCGAGGAAAGGTGAGACTGAAGCTTTCTTT.

CDR3 DNA: TGTGCCAGCTCACCGGGACAGAACACTGAAGCTTTCTTT. It is translated as CASSPGQNTEAFF. The V gene is TRBV18, the J gene TRBJ1-1, with D perhaps matching TRBD1 (6 bases). Looked up from germline, CDR1 is KGHSH and CDR2 is LQKENI. This CDR3 spans 13 amino acids. Trimming took off 3 bases at V and 1 base at J, with 6 bases between the two ends.

The chain joins TRBV9 to TRBJ2-1, with 11 bases matching TRBD2. CDR1 and CDR2 from the germline V gene are SGDLS and YYNGEE. Trimming removed 4 bases from V and 7 bases from J; junction bases left unmatched: 7. CDR3 length: 15 residues. CDR3 in DNA: TGTGCCAGCAGCATCAGACTAGCGGGGAAGAATGAGCAGTTCTTC. Residues: CASSIRLAGKNEQFF.

The rearrangement joins TRBV19 to TRBJ2-1; 11 bases fit TRBD2. The CDR3 extends over 15 amino acids. Germline loops: CDR1 LNHDA, CDR2 SQIVND (reference sequence). V gave up 4 bases and J gave up 6 bases; unmatched junction bases: 5. This CDR3 reads CASSRGLADLNEQFF. DNA of the CDR3: TGTGCCAGTAGTAGGGGACTAGCGGACCTCAATGAGCAGTTCTTC.

The rearrangement joins TRBV6-5 to TRBJ1-1, with 9 positions matching TRBD1. CDR1 and CDR2 (germline): MNHEY, SVGAGI. CDR3 length: 12 residues. After removal of 8 bases from V and 5 bases from J, the junction contained 3 bases not matched to a gene. Written as DNA, the CDR3 is TGTGCCAGCTTGACAGGGGGGACTGAAGCTTTCTTT. It specifies CASLTGGTEAFF.